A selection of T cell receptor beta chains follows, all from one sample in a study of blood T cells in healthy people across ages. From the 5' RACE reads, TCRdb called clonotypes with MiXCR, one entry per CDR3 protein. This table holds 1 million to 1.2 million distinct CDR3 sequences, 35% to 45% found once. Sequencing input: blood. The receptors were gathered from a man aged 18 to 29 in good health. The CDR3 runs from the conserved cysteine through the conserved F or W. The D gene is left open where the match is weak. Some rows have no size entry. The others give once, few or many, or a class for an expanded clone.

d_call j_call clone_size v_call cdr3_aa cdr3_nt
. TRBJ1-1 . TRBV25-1 CASSVKQGSEAFF TGTGCCAGCAGTGTTAAGCAGGGTTCTGAAGCTTTCTTT
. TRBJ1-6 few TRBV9 CASSLRSTIDSPLHF TGTGCCAGCAGCCTACGGAGTACTATTGATTCACCCCTCCACTTT
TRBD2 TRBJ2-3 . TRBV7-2 CASSWSGAGGTDTQYF TGTGCCAGCAGCTGGTCCGGGGCGGGAGGAACAGATACGCAGTATTTT
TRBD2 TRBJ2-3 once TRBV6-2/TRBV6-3 CASSSRPGLVGTDTQYF TGTGCCAGCAGTTCCCGCCCGGGACTAGTAGGAACAGATACGCAGTATTTT
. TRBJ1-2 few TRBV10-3 CAISESGIAYGYTF TGTGCCATCAGTGAGTCCGGCATAGCCTATGGCTACACCTTC
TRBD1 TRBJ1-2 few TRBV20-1 CSARDAGGATVGYTF TGCAGTGCTAGAGACGCAGGGGGCGCGACGGTTGGCTACACCTTC
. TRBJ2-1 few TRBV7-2 CASSLPENEQFF TGTGCCAGCAGCTTACCGGAGAATGAGCAGTTCTTC
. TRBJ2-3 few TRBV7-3 CASSLNSGAPDTQYF TGTGCCAGCAGCTTAAATTCGGGCGCCCCAGATACGCAGTATTTT
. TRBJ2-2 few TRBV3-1 CASSHGGANTGELFF TGTGCCAGCAGCCACGGAGGCGCGAACACCGGGGAGCTGTTTTTT
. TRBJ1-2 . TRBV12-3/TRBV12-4 CASRPPDPNYGYTF TGTGCCAGCAGACCCCCGGATCCTAACTATGGCTACACCTTC
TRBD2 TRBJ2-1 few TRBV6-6 CASSYSIGGGPYNEQFF TGTGCCAGCAGTTACTCGATAGGCGGGGGGCCTTACAATGAGCAGTTCTTC
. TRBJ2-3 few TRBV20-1 CSVPPGSGASTDTQYF TGCAGTGTTCCCCCGGGGTCGGGAGCCAGCACAGATACGCAGTATTTT
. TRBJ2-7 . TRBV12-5 CASGFSNEQYF TGTGCTAGTGGTTTTAGTAATGAGCAGTACTTC
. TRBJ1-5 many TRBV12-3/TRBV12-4 CASSFTGGQPQHF TGTGCCAGCAGCTTTACGGGAGGTCAGCCCCAGCATTTT
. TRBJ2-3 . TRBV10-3 CAISGLSLGDTQYF TGTGCCATCAGTGGACTGAGCCTCGGCGATACGCAGTATTTT
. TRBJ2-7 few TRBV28 CASSLTGTLSYEQYF TGTGCCAGCAGTTTAACAGGGACCCTCTCCTACGAGCAGTACTTC
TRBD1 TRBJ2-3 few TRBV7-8 CASSVGTGEGTDTQYF TGTGCCAGCAGCGTTGGGACAGGGGAGGGCACAGATACGCAGTATTTT
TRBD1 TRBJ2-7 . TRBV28 CASSFGGTGRYEQYF TGTGCCAGCAGTTTCGGTGGGACAGGTCGCTACGAGCAGTACTTC
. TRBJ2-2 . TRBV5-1 CASSYKTGTNTGELFF TGCGCCAGCAGCTATAAGACAGGGACTAACACCGGGGAGCTGTTTTTT
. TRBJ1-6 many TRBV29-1 CSGGENNSPLHF TGCAGCGGAGGAGAGAATAATTCACCCCTCCACTTT
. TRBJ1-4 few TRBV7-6 CASSLAEGPATNEKLFF TGTGCCAGCAGCTTAGCGGAGGGCCCGGCAACTAATGAAAAACTGTTTTTT
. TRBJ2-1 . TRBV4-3 CASSQVRTRDEQFF TGCGCCAGCAGCCAAGTTCGGACCCGGGATGAGCAGTTCTTC
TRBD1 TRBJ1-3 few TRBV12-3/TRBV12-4 CASTGTGTGNTIYF TGTGCCAGCACCGGGACAGGGACTGGAAACACCATATATTTT
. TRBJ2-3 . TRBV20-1 CSARDLGPITDTQYF TGCAGTGCTAGAGATTTGGGACCGATCACAGATACGCAGTATTTT
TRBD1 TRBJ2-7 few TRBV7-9 CASSSHSGTGYYEQYF TGTGCCAGCAGCTCGCACTCCGGGACAGGGTACTACGAGCAGTACTTC
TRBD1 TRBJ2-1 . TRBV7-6 CASSYIRDRVNEQFF TGTGCCAGCAGCTACATCCGGGACAGAGTAAATGAGCAGTTCTTC
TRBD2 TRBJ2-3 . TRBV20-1 CSVEGRSGGIPSTDTQYF TGCAGTGTCGAGGGGCGGTCGGGGGGGATTCCTAGCACAGATACGCAGTATTTT
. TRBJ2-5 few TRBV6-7 CASSYSNGGFETQYF TGTGCCAGCAGTTACTCGAATGGCGGTTTTGAGACCCAGTACTTC
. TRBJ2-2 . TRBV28 CASILSGSGTGELFF TGTGCCAGCATTCTCTCAGGGAGTGGAACCGGAGAGCTGTTTTTT